These 21 T cell receptor beta chains were sequenced from one sample in a study of OX40 agonist ivuxolimab in advanced cancers. Method: immunoSEQ multiplex PCR; TCRdb's copy keeps in-frame clones and lacks some. The sample records roughly 75,000 clones, about 89% being singletons. Sequenced material: CD4+ or CD8+ T cells sorted from blood, taken in a trial of the OX40 agonist ivuxolimab. These receptors were collected from an adult with an advanced solid tumor such as melanoma, head and neck, liver or kidney cancer.

This sequence joins TRBV5-6 and TRBJ2-7; 8 bases are a match to TRBD1. CDR1 SGHDT and CDR2 YYEEEE come from the germline V gene. This CDR3 is 14 amino acids long. Trimming cost V 4 bases and J 3 bases; bases outside gene matches: 6. The CDR3 coding sequence is TGTGCCAGCAGCCTGCAGGGGGCAGGCTACGAGCAGTACTTC. Its translation is CASSLQGAGYEQYF.

This chain links TRBV6-1 with TRBJ2-3; 12 positions agree with TRBD2. J was trimmed by 0 bases and V by 2 bases; bases with no gene match: 9. Looked up from germline, CDR1 is MNHNS and CDR2 is SASEGT. CDR3 length equals 19 residues. CDR3 loop: CASSEYATGLAGSTDTQYF. The CDR3 nucleotides are TGTGCCAGCAGTGAATACGCCACCGGACTAGCGGGGAGCACAGATACGCAGTATTTT.

The chain recombines TRBV5-6 with TRBJ1-4; 9 positions match TRBD1. CDR1 is SGHDT and CDR2 is YYEEEE in the germline V gene. CDR3 length: 15 amino acids. The V segment lost 6 bases and the J segment 5 bases; nucleotides outside the gene matches: 8. In nucleotides, the CDR3 is TGTGCCAGCAAAACCTGGGGGACAGGGAATGAAAAACTGTTTTTT. It encodes CASKTWGTGNEKLFF. Full variable domain (remainder filled in from reference TRBV5-6 and TRBJ1-4): DAGVTQSPTHLIKTRGQQVTLRCSPKSGHDTVSWYQQALGQGPQFIFQYYEEEERQRGNFPDRFSGHQFPNYSSELNVNALLLGDSALYLCASKTWGTGNEKLFFGSGTQLSVL.

This clone was picked up a small number of times. The V call is TRBV11-3, the J call TRBJ1-2; D possibly corresponds to TRBD1 (6 bases). Trimming left V 3 bases short and J 6 bases short, with 17 bases between. The CDR3 is 15 amino acids. Germline loops: CDR1 SGHNT, CDR2 YENEEA. CDR3 sequence: CASSLWGAPRHGYTF. DNA for the CDR3: TGTGCCAGCAGCTTGTGGGGGGCGCCCCGGCATGGCTACACCTTC.

The chain carries TRBV19 and TRBJ1-3; D uncertain. The CDR3 sequence is 15 residues long. V was clipped by 6 bases and J by 0 bases, with 12 bases between them. Germline V gives CDR1 LNHDA, CDR2 SQIVND (reference sequence). The CDR3 sequence: CASSIGLHSGNTIYF. CDR3 coding DNA: TGTGCCAGTAGCATTGGACTCCACTCTGGAAACACCATATATTTT.

CDR3 amino acids: CASSPWEGQGEQYF. Written as DNA, the CDR3 is TGTGCCAGCTCACCCTGGGAGGGCCAGGGCGAGCAGTACTTC. The chain recombines TRBV18 with TRBJ2-7, with 7 bases that match TRBD2. J lost 6 bases, V lost 3 bases, and 8 bases had no gene match. The CDR3 loop spans 14 amino acids. Germline CDR1 KGHSH, CDR2 LQKENI.

This clone came up a few times. This rearrangement joins TRBV7-9 to TRBJ1-1, with D uncertain. Trimming pared 4 bases from V and 3 bases from J, leaving 0 bases between. Germline lookup yields CDR1 SEHNR and CDR2 FQNEAQ (reference sequence). The CDR3 covers 10 residues. The DNA of the CDR3 is TGTGCCAGCAGCTACACTGAAGCTTTCTTT. As protein: CASSYTEAFF. Full variable domain (remainder filled in from reference TRBV7-9 and TRBJ1-1): DTGVSQNPRHKITKRGQNVTFRCDPISEHNRLYWYRQTLGQGPEFLTYFQNEAQLEKSRLLSDRFSAERPKGSFSTLEIQRTEQGDSAMYLCASSYTEAFFGQGTRLTVV.

This chain connects TRBV30 to TRBJ1-2; D is perhaps TRBD1 (6 bases). CDR1 is GTSNPN, CDR2 SVGIG, per germline (reference sequence). The germline V and J ends were trimmed by 3 bases and 4 bases, with 24 bases remaining between them. The CDR3 is 17 amino acids. Written as DNA, the CDR3 is TGTGCCTGGAGGAGGGGACTCAGGGGAATTGGGATCTATGGCTACACCTTC. This codes for CAWRRGLRGIGIYGYTF.

The chain uses TRBV27 and TRBJ1-3, with D tentatively TRBD1 (6 bases). Trimming pared 6 bases from V and 2 bases from J, leaving 14 bases between. Germline CDR1 and CDR2: MNHEY and SMNVEV (reference sequence). The CDR3 has 15 residues. The CDR3 nucleotides read TGTGCCAGCAGCACCTCGAGGGGGACTGGAAACACCATATATTTT. It codes for CASSTSRGTGNTIYF.

The rearrangement joins TRBV5-1 to TRBJ2-7, with 7 bases identical to TRBD1. The junction had 7 bases not matched to a gene; V was cut back by 4 bases and J by 3 bases. Looked up from germline, CDR1 is SGHRS and CDR2 is YFSETQ. The CDR3 is 14 amino acids. The CDR3 DNA is TGCGCCAGCAGCCCCCGGGACAGACACTACGAGCAGTACTTC. Translating it yields CASSPRDRHYEQYF.

The V gene is TRBV10-2, the J gene TRBJ2-2; D gene uncertain. With 0 bases removed from V and 8 bases from J, the gap between germline ends came to 1 base. The CDR3 consists of 11 residues. The V gene's germline CDR1 is WSHSY and CDR2 SAAADI. In nucleotides, the CDR3 is TGCGCCAGCAGTGAGTCTGGGGAGCTGTTTTTT. It specifies CASSESGELFF.

V and J are TRBV10-1 and TRBJ1-6; TRBD1 agrees at 7 bases. The germline CDR1 and CDR2 sequences are WNHNN and SYGVQD (reference sequence). The CDR3 totals 14 residues. V shed 4 bases, J shed 8 bases, and the junction held 5 bases outside the gene matches. The CDR3 loop is CASSAQGKDSPLHF. CDR3 DNA sequence: TGCGCCAGCAGTGCACAGGGGAAGGATTCACCCCTCCACTTT.

V is TRBV7-3 and J is TRBJ2-5; 12 nucleotides agree with TRBD2. The germline CDR1 and CDR2 sequences are SGHTA and FQGTGA. J was trimmed by 5 bases and V by 5 bases; bases with no gene match: 6. The CDR3 sequence is 15 residues long. As DNA, the CDR3 is TGTGCCAGCAGCCCCGGACTAGCGGGACGGGAGACCCAGTACTTC. Its translation: CASSPGLAGRETQYF.

The rearrangement links TRBV29-1 to TRBJ2-2; D is ambiguous. Deletions cut 4 bases from V and 5 bases from J, with 8 bases between. Germline V gene data show CDR1 as SQVTM and CDR2 as ANQGSEA. The CDR3 runs 12 residues. CDR3 coding DNA: TGCAGCGTTGCGGTTGGAACCGGGGAGCTGTTTTTT. Translating it yields CSVAVGTGELFF.

The rearrangement uses TRBV7-9 and TRBJ1-2; D gene uncertain. Germline V gene data show CDR1 as SEHNR and CDR2 as FQNEAQ (reference sequence). The CDR3 extends over 12 amino acids. Trimming shortened V by 0 bases and J by 6 bases, and 5 bases separated the two germline ends. The CDR3 loop reads CASSLASNGYTF. The DNA of the CDR3 is TGTGCCAGCAGCTTAGCGTCCAATGGCTACACCTTC.

This clone occurred once. V and J are TRBV6-1 and TRBJ2-3; D not certain. The CDR3 runs 12 residues. Germline V gives CDR1 MNHNS, CDR2 SASEGT. V was pared by 10 bases and J by 0 bases, with 8 bases between. CDR3 amino acids: CATDDSTDTQYF. The CDR3 DNA is TGTGCCACCGATGATAGCACAGATACGCAGTATTTT.

This clone has only one observation. The gene calls are TRBV29-1 and TRBJ2-3, with D perhaps TRBD1 (5 bases). The CDR3 contains 15 residues. The V gene lost 7 bases and the J gene lost 0 bases, with 17 bases spanning the gap. Germline CDR1 SQVTM, CDR2 ANQGSEA. CDR3: CSARTGSLSTDTQYF. The CDR3 coding sequence is TGCAGCGCGCGAACAGGCTCCCTTAGCACAGATACGCAGTATTTT.

The rearrangement joins TRBV27 to TRBJ2-7; D might be TRBD2 (6 bases). There are 14 residues in the CDR3. Germline values: CDR1 MNHEY, CDR2 SMNVEV (reference sequence). Trimming took off 8 bases at V and 0 bases at J, with 14 bases between the two ends. The CDR3 loop is CASGLAGSSYEQYF. CDR3 DNA: TGTGCCAGCGGACTGGCCGGGAGCTCCTACGAGCAGTACTTC.

This CDR3 reads CAISAGTSGTGELFF. DNA of the CDR3: TGTGCCATCAGTGCCGGGACTAGCGGGACCGGGGAGCTGTTTTTT. The rearrangement joins TRBV10-3 to TRBJ2-2, with 12 bases that match TRBD2. This CDR3 is 15 amino acids long. In germline, CDR1 is ENHRY, CDR2 SYGVKD. With 4 bases clipped from V and 5 bases from J, the junction kept 2 bases outside the gene matches.

This clone appeared a single time. The chain carries TRBV9 and TRBJ2-7, with 7 bases fitting TRBD2. Germline V gene data show CDR1 as SGDLS and CDR2 as YYNGEE. The length of the CDR3 is 16 residues. V gave up 0 bases and J gave up 3 bases; unmatched junction bases: 9. The CDR3: CASSVGGSADYYEQYF. The DNA of the CDR3 is TGTGCCAGCAGCGTAGGCGGGAGCGCCGACTACTACGAGCAGTACTTC.

The rearrangement links TRBV29-1 to TRBJ1-2; D might be TRBD1 (5 bases). Germline V CDR1 and CDR2: SQVTM, ANQGSEA. V was trimmed by 7 bases and J by 8 bases, leaving 17 bases between them. The CDR3 runs 12 residues. The CDR3 loop is CSGGDGMFGYTF. The CDR3 nucleotides are TGCAGCGGGGGCGACGGGATGTTCGGCTACACCTTC.